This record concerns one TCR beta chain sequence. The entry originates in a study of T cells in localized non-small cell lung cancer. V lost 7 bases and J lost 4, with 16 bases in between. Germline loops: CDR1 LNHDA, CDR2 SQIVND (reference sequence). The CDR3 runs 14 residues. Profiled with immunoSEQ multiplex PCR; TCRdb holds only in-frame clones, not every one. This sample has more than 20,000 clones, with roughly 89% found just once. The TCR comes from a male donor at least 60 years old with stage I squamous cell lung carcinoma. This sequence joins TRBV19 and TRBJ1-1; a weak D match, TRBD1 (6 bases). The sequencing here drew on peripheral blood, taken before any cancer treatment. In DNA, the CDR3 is TGTGCCAGTACTCTGGGGGCGGCGAGCACTGAAGCTTTCTTT. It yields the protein CASTLGAASTEAFF. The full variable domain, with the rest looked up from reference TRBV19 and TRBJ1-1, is DGGITQSPKYLFRKEGQNVTLSCEQNLNHDAMYWYRQDPGQGLRLIYYSQIVNDFQKGDIAEGYSVSREKKESFPLTVTSAQKNPTAFYLCASTLGAASTEAFFGQGTRLTVV.